Described below is a single T cell receptor (beta chain) sequence and its context. This record belongs to a study of blood T cell repertoires in COVID-19. Study details: Sample material is recorded as cDNA or gDNA derived from T cells, B-cell-depleted T cells, or PBMCs.

Sequenced by immunoSEQ multiplex PCR; TCRdb stores in-frame clones only, minus some. The sample consists of roughly 150,000 clones, approximately 90% of them appearing once. The CDR3 has 15 amino acids. Deletions cut 1 base from V and 6 bases from J, with 12 bases between. Germline CDR1 reads LGHDT; CDR2 reads YNNKEL (reference sequence). The J gene is TRBJ2-2, the V gene TRBV3-1 (or the pseudogene TRBV3-2), with a weak D call TRBD1 (6 bases). The TCR comes from a human donor in a cohort sampled during active COVID-19. The sequencing input was peripheral blood. The CDR3 here is CASSQVQGAAGELFF. The CDR3 DNA sequence: TGTGCCAGCAGCCAAGTACAGGGAGCGGCCGGGGAGCTGTTTTTT.